This T cell receptor (beta chain) was identified during a study of cytomegalovirus exposure and HLA in healthy donors. As for this clone: The antigen remains unidentified.

Study-wide results and limits: A later analysis showed HLA-associated TCR beta chains outstripping equally common others in clonal expansion. In a later analysis, common viral pathogens appeared linked to several of the most significant clusters.

Amplification used 60 Vbeta primers and 13 Jbeta primers. Original data processing: A later analysis tallied approximately 80 million unique TCR beta chains, 9 million to 12 million of them shared. Sequencing was performed with immunoSEQ multiplex PCR; in TCRdb, only in-frame clones are kept and a portion is missing. D and trimming were read from the DNA, whereas the V and J calls and clone size are those reported in that table. The repertoire has under 200,000 clones, roughly four fifths of them found once; the top ten carry 4.3%. V was clipped by 4 bases and J by 5 bases, with 19 bases between them. CDR1 SGHNT and CDR2 YYREEE come from the germline V gene (reference sequence). The CDR3 is 17 amino acids.

The source is a man aged 40-50 years in good health and CMV-seronegative. The chain is built from TRBV5-4 and TRBJ2-6; TRBD1 might be the D (6 bases). Source material: PBMCs. CDR3 residues: CASSTGTPSWRANVLTF. The CDR3 region has the DNA TGTGCCAGCAGCACCGGGACACCTTCCTGGAGGGCCAACGTCCTGACTTTC.